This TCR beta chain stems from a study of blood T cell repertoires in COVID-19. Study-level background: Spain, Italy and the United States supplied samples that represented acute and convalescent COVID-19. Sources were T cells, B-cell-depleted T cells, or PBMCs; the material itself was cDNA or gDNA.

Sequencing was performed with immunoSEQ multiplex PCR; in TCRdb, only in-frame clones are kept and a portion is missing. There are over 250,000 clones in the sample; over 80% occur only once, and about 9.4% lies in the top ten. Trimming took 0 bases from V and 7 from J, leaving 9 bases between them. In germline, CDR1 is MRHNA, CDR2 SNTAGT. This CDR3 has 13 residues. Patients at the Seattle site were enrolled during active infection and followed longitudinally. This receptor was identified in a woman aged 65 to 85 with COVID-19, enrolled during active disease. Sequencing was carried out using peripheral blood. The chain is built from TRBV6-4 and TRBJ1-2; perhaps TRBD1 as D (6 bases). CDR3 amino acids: CASSDSQGFGYTF. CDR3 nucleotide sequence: TGTGCCAGCAGTGACTCACAGGGCTTTGGCTACACCTTC.